The clone carrying this T cell receptor (beta chain) has a single count. At one end, the junction sequence differs from germline, possibly due to a read error. The sample belongs to a study of CD8+CD57+ T cells in acquired aplastic anemia. Germline V CDR1 and CDR2: SSHAT, FNYEAQ (reference sequence). The CDR3 totals 16 residues. TCR beta VDJ and CDR3 profiles were obtained from a genomic DNA template. TCRdb re-called the reads through MiXCR, storing one row per CDR3 protein. The repertoire holds under 200,000 distinct CDR3 sequences, with around half as singletons. All sequencing subjects had displayed CD8+CD57+ cell expansion on flow cytometry.

V usage is TRBV7-7 and J usage is TRBJ2-7, with a tentative D call TRBD1 (6 bases). Sample: sorted CD4+, CD8+, or CD8+CD57+ T cells (not recorded which) from PBMCs. The source of this sequence is a human donor with aplastic anemia. This CDR3 reads CASSLGPRGSSYEQYF. In nucleotides, the CDR3 is TGTGCTAGCAGCTTAGGACCCAGGGGTTCAAGCTACGAGCAGTACTTC. The variable domain in full, completed from reference TRBV7-7 and TRBJ2-7, reads GAGVSQSPRYKVTKRGQDVTLRCDPISSHATLYWYQQALGQGPEFLTYFNYEAQPDKSGLPSDRFSAERPEGSISTLTIQRTEQRDSAMYRCASSLGPRGSSYEQYFGPGTRLTVT.